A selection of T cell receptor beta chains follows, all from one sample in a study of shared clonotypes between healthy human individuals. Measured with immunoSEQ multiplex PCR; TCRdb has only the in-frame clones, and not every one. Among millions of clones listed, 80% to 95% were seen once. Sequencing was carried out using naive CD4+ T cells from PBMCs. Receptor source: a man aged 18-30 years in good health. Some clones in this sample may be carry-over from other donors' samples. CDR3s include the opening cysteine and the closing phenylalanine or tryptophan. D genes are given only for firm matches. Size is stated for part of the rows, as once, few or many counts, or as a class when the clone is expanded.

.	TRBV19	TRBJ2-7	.	TGTGCCAGTAGTATGGGGGGGCGGACCTACGAGCAGTACTTC	CASSMGGRTYEQYF
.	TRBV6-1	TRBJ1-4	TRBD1	TGTGCCAGCAGTGAAAGGAGACAGGGCCATGAAAAACTGTTTTTT	CASSERRQGHEKLFF
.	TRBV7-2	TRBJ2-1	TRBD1	TGTGCCAGCAGCCTTGACAGGGGAGCCTACAATGAGCAGTTCTTC	CASSLDRGAYNEQFF
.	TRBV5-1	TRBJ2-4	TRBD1	TGCGCCAGCAGGGGGACAGAAAACGACATTCAGTACTTC	CASRGTENDIQYF
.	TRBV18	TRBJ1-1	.	TGTGCCAGCTCACCACTCAGGGGACCGAGCACTGAAGCTTTCTTT	CASSPLRGPSTEAFF
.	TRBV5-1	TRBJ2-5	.	TGCGCCAGCGGCCCCGGACTGAGCGGAGAGACCCAGTACTTC	CASGPGLSGETQYF
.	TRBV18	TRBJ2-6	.	TGTGCCAGCTCACCCCCCTCTGGGGCCAACGTCCTGACTTTC	CASSPPSGANVLTF
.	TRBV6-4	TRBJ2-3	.	TGTGCCAGCAGTGATCGGCCTACAGATACGCAGTATTTT	CASSDRPTDTQYF
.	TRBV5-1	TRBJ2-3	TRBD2	TGCGCCAGCAGCTTGGTGATAGCGGGAGGGAATACGCAGTATTTT	CASSLVIAGGNTQYF
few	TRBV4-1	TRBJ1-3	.	TGCGCCAGCAGTCGAACACAGAGCTCTGGAAACACCATATATTTT	CASSRTQSSGNTIYF
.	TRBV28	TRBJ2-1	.	TGTGCCAGCAGCCCAGCAGGGATAGGGTCGGATGAGCAGTTCTTC	CASSPAGIGSDEQFF
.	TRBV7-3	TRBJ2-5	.	TGTGCCAGCAGTGGGGGGTCCGAGGGGACCCAGTACTTC	CASSGGSEGTQYF
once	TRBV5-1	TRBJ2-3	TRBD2	TGCGCCAGCACCAGGACTAGCGGAGGTGGTACAGATACGCAGTATTTT	CASTRTSGGGTDTQYF
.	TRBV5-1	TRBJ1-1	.	TGCGCCAGCAGCCCAGGGACGGCGAACACTGAAGCTTTCTTT	CASSPGTANTEAFF
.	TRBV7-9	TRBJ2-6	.	TGTGCCAGCAAGACTAGGATTGGACATCGCTCTGGGGCCAACGTCCTGACTTTC	CASKTRIGHRSGANVLTF
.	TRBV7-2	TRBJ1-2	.	TGTGCCAGCAGCCGTACAGGGTATGGCTACACCTTC	CASSRTGYGYTF
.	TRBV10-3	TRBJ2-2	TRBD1	TGTGCCATCAGTGAGGGACAGGGGGCCGCCGGGGAGCTGTTTTTT	CAISEGQGAAGELFF
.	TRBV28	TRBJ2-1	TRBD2	TGTGCCAGCAGCAGACTAGCGGGCTCCTACAATGAGCAGTTCTTC	CASSRLAGSYNEQFF
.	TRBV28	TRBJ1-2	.	TGTGCCAGCAGCCAGGGGTTTGACTATGGCTACACCTTC	CASSQGFDYGYTF
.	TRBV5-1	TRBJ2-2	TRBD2	TGCGCCAGTACCGGGGGGTCAGGCACCGGGGAGCTGTTTTTT	CASTGGSGTGELFF
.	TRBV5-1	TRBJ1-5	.	TGCGCCAGCAGTCCCTTAGGGGAGGGCGGTCAGCCCCAGCATTTT	CASSPLGEGGQPQHF
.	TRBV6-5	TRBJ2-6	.	TGTGCCAGCAGTTTTAGTTCTGGGGCCAACGTCCTGACTTTC	CASSFSSGANVLTF
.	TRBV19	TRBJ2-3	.	TGTGCCAGTAGTAACCTCTTAGGGGGGGATAACGCAGATACGCAGTATTTT	CASSNLLGGDNADTQYF
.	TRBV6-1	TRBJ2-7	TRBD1	TGTGCCAGCAGTTTACAGGGGGGAGACGAGCAGTACTTC	CASSLQGGDEQYF
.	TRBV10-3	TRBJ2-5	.	TGTGCCATCGGAGGGAGCGGCGTCCAAGAGACCCAGTACTTC	CAIGGSGVQETQYF
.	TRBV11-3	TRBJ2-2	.	TGTGCCAGCAGCCGGGGCGGAGGCGGGGAGCTGTTTTTT	CASSRGGGGELFF